A selection of T cell receptor beta chains follows, all from one sample in a study of post-analysis software for immune sequencing data. TCRdb redid the calling of the PCR reads with MiXCR, one entry per CDR3 protein. The data contain some 450,000 distinct CDR3 sequences, around 40% of them singletons. Sequences were obtained from blood. The source of these receptors is a girl under 18 with multiple sclerosis. CDR3s include the opening cysteine and the closing phenylalanine or tryptophan. Clone sizes are given selectively: once, few, many, or a class where the clone is expanded.

V gene	clone size	J gene	CDR3 protein
TRBV28	-	TRBJ2-7	CASTAARLSYEQYF
TRBV27	-	TRBJ2-1	CASSFGGSGNEQFF
TRBV6-1	-	TRBJ1-5	CASSDWAGRTNQPQHF
TRBV7-2	few	TRBJ2-7	CASSLAGMEQYF
TRBV7-9	once	TRBJ2-1	CACSLAGPRGNEQFF
TRBV3-1	few	TRBJ2-5	CASDLQGQETQYF
TRBV9	once	TRBJ2-2	CASSVLAGDTGELFF
TRBV5-1	-	TRBJ2-5	CASSLGSNQETQYF
TRBV20-1	-	TRBJ1-5	CSARGGTGTRNQPQHF
TRBV7-8	-	TRBJ2-3	CASSLAGLAYTQYF
TRBV5-1	-	TRBJ2-3	CASSLAATTDTQYF
TRBV12-3/TRBV12-4	-	TRBJ2-3	CASSTGTSGTSTDTQYF
TRBV2	-	TRBJ2-3	CASLRDTQYF
TRBV12-3/TRBV12-4	-	TRBJ2-6	CASRRQGGDSGANVLTF
TRBV9	-	TRBJ2-7	CAGSVGLGARREQYF
TRBV5-6	-	TRBJ1-5	CASSTTLGSNQPQHF
TRBV11-2	-	TRBJ2-3	CASSQRGGLAGEDTQYF
TRBV6-6	-	TRBJ1-4	CASSYSQGANEKLFF
TRBV18	-	TRBJ1-2	CASSPQTNSDYGYTF
TRBV5-1	-	TRBJ1-2	CASSAGFYGYTF
TRBV20-1	-	TRBJ1-2	CSARFPGQSYGYTF
TRBV5-1	few	TRBJ2-5	CASSLEVGLAGQETQYF
TRBV27	-	TRBJ2-1	CASSGAGKSSYNEQFF
TRBV27	few	TRBJ1-2	CASSLLSGGYGYTF
TRBV11-3	-	TRBJ2-1	CASSLEAGTGNEQFF
TRBV29-1	-	TRBJ1-4	CSVDNSHGGDANEKLFF
TRBV20-1	-	TRBJ2-1	CSARVEGGRVEQFF
TRBV20-1	-	TRBJ1-5	CSDRRGASYSNQPQHF
TRBV9	-	TRBJ2-1	CASSVGDYPSNEQFF
TRBV7-9	once	TRBJ1-5	CASSGTGGYGNQPQHF
TRBV7-2	-	TRBJ2-2	CASTQTRSRGGELFF
TRBV27	-	TRBJ2-1	CASRRTGPSYNEQFF
TRBV27	-	TRBJ2-5	CASSPGAAQETQYF
TRBV29-1	few	-	CSVEDQGYEQYF
TRBV9	-	TRBJ2-3	CASSTHTSGRTDTQYF
TRBV5-1	-	TRBJ1-1	CASSSHDGGRAIAEAFF
TRBV10-3	-	TRBJ1-2	CAISESQGTNGYTF
TRBV15	-	TRBJ1-2	CATSRPGQSYGYTF
TRBV12-3/TRBV12-4	-	TRBJ1-5	CASSLGSTGGDQPQHF
TRBV20-1	-	TRBJ1-1	CSASKGGTDTEAFF
TRBV20-1	few	TRBJ2-3	CSASWGDTQYF
TRBV10-3	-	TRBJ2-6	CAIRPASSSPGANVLTF
TRBV6-5	few	TRBJ1-2	CASSYGINYGYTF
TRBV4-1	many	TRBJ1-1	CASSPGDMNTEAFF
TRBV28	-	TRBJ1-4	CASSLSSGGLGEKLFF
TRBV5-1	-	TRBJ2-5	CASSLELGGTQYF